The 20 T cell receptor gamma chains listed next were all sequenced from one sample in a study of gamma delta lymphoproliferative disorders and STAT genes. The receptor sequences were amplified from genomic DNA of peripheral blood mononuclear cells. TCRdb re-called the multiplex PCR reads using CATT. The sample includes a few thousand gamma-chain clones, about 7.5% of them seen just once. Sequenced sample: blood. These receptors were obtained from a human donor in good health.

This clone is classed as medium-sized. This sequence joins TRGV2 and TRGJP2. In the absence of a J gene in TCRdb, the DNA was matched to germline to assign it here. The CDR3 spans 14 residues. Looked up from germline, CDR1 is EGSNGY and CDR2 is YDSYNSKV. V gave up 2 bases and J gave up 3 bases; unmatched junction bases: 3. The CDR3 is CATWDARSDWIKTF. Written as DNA, the CDR3 is TGTGCCACCTGGGACGCCCGTAGTGATTGGATCAAGACGTTT.

By share, this clone counts as medium-sized. This chain links TRGV10 with TRGJP1. No J gene was available from TCRdb, and it was assigned here by a germline match of the DNA. TRGV10 is annotated as an ORF whose role is uncertain. After removal of 8 bases from V and 3 bases from J, the junction contained 19 bases not matched to a gene. The CDR3 length is 18 residues. The CDR3 spells CAAWVGAPTRSTGWFKIF. The DNA for the CDR3 is TGTGCTGCGTGGGTTGGCGCCCCAACTAGGTCCACTGGTTGGTTCAAGATATTT.

In this sample, this clone turned up a few times. The V gene is TRGV5, the J gene TRGJP1. TCRdb leaves out the J gene; it was filled in here by matching the DNA to germline. V lost 8 bases and J lost 4; bases outside the gene matches: 1. Germline V gene sequence: CDR1 VINAFY, CDR2 YDVSNSKD. This CDR3 spans 11 amino acids. CDR3 in amino acids: CATFTGWFKIF. CDR3 DNA sequence: TGTGCCACCTTCACTGGTTGGTTCAAGATATTT.

Within the sample, this clone is medium-sized. Other DNA sequences of this sample code for an identical CDR3. The V gene is TRGV8, the J gene TRGJ1 or TRGJ2. Here the J gene was assigned by germline matching of the DNA, as TCRdb has none. Germline V gives CDR1 VENAVY, CDR2 YDSYNSRV. J was trimmed by 1 base and V by 5 bases; bases with no gene match: 5. This CDR3 has 13 residues. Here the CDR3 DNA reads TGTGCCACCTGGGCCGGAAATTATTATAAGAAACTCTTT. Translation: CATWAGNYYKKLF.

In its sample, this clone is medium-sized (0.01 to 0.1%). The chain joins TRGV10 to TRGJP1. No J gene is reported in TCRdb; it was inferred here by comparing the DNA with germline. TRGV10 is filed as an ORF, its function uncertain. Unmatched junction bases numbered 13, after V lost 8 bases and J lost 3 bases. CDR3 length: 16 amino acids. The CDR3 loop reads CAAWAARVATGWFKIF. The DNA of the CDR3 is TGTGCTGCGTGGGCCGCTCGTGTTGCCACTGGTTGGTTCAAGATATTT.

By share, this clone ranks as medium-sized. The chain couples TRGV4 to TRGJP1. TCRdb supplies no J gene; here it was assigned by aligning the nucleotide sequence to germline. After removal of 4 bases from V and 0 bases from J, the junction contained 2 bases not matched to a gene. The V gene's germline CDR1 is EGSTGY and CDR2 YDSYTSSV. The CDR3 is 14 amino acids. This CDR3 reads CATWENTTGWFKIF. CDR3 nucleotides: TGTGCCACCTGGGAGAATACCACTGGTTGGTTCAAGATATTT.

By its share, this clone is medium-sized. This rearrangement joins TRGV4 to TRGJP2. TCRdb leaves out the J gene; it was filled in here by matching the DNA to germline. The CDR3 is 18 amino acids. V shed 3 bases and J 3 bases; nucleotides not matched to a gene: 16. CDR1 EGSTGY and CDR2 YDSYTSSV come from the germline V gene. The CDR3, as DNA: TGTGCCACCTGGGATCAGGAGGAGTGGGTGGGTAGTGATTGGATCAAGACGTTT. It specifies CATWDQEEWVGSDWIKTF.

By share of the sample, this clone is medium-sized (0.01 to 0.1%). The chain links TRGV4 to TRGJ1 or TRGJ2. TCRdb records no J gene; here it was assigned by comparing the DNA to germline. Germline values: CDR1 EGSTGY, CDR2 YDSYTSSV. The CDR3 covers 13 residues. Trimming cost V 3 bases and J 0 bases; bases outside gene matches: 2. The CDR3 reads CATWDPNYYKKLF. The CDR3 DNA reads TGTGCCACCTGGGATCCGAATTATTATAAGAAACTCTTT.

This chain joins TRGV4 and TRGJ1 or TRGJ2. Matching the DNA to germline supplied the J gene, which TCRdb does not give. Germline V gene sequence: CDR1 EGSTGY, CDR2 YDSYTSSV. J lost 2 bases, V lost 5 bases, and 6 bases had no gene match. The CDR3 totals 13 residues. CDR3: CATWGGDYYKKLF. The CDR3 DNA reads TGTGCCACCTGGGGGGGGGATTATTATAAGAAACTCTTT.

Relative to its sample, this clone is medium-sized. It is unclear where the CDR3 begins or ends on the DNA, so no DNA is shown, and the CDR3 is as TCRdb lists it. V gene TRGV11 was called; the J gene was not. TRGV11 is labeled an ORF, and its function is uncertain. The CDR3 spans 19 residues, counting both ends. The CDR3 region is CTTVPAGLAQFLNYYKKLF.

This clone is classed as medium-sized. V is TRGV2 and J is TRGJP2. As TCRdb names no J gene, one was assigned here on the basis of a DNA match to germline. V gave up 3 bases and J gave up 4 bases; unmatched junction bases: 2. CDR1 is EGSNGY, CDR2 YDSYNSKV, per germline. The CDR3 covers 13 residues. CDR3 sequence (DNA): TGTGCCACCTGGGACTTTAGTGATTGGATCAAGACGTTT. This sequence encodes CATWDFSDWIKTF.

This clone qualifies as medium-sized. V usage is TRGV4 and J usage is TRGJ1 or TRGJ2. Assignment of the J gene here rests on matching the DNA to germline, because TCRdb gives none. Germline values: CDR1 EGSTGY, CDR2 YDSYTSSV. Losses at the gene ends were 0 bases for V and 2 bases for J; bases not matched to a gene: 4. There are 14 residues in the CDR3. CDR3 bases: TGTGCCACCTGGGATGGGTTCTATTATTATAAGAAACTCTTT. It specifies CATWDGFYYYKKLF.

This chain links TRGV4 with TRGJP. As TCRdb names no J gene, one was assigned here on the basis of a DNA match to germline. CDR1 is EGSTGY and CDR2 is YDSYTSSV in the germline V gene. After removal of 4 bases from V and 6 bases from J, the junction contained 0 bases not matched to a gene. The CDR3 extends over 14 amino acids. The CDR3 sequence: CATWEELGKKIKVF. Written as DNA, the CDR3 is TGTGCCACCTGGGAAGAGTTGGGCAAAAAAATCAAGGTATTT.

This clone rates as medium-sized. The chain combines TRGV2 with TRGJP. No J gene is reported in TCRdb; it was inferred here by comparing the DNA with germline. The germline V gene encodes CDR1 EGSNGY and CDR2 YDSYNSKV. With V trimmed by 9 bases and J by 7 bases, 6 bases remained unmatched. This CDR3 has 14 amino acids. Here the CDR3 reads CATRRELGKKIKVF. The CDR3 DNA reads TGTGCCACCCGGAGGGAGTTGGGCAAAAAAATCAAGGTATTT.

The J gene is TRGJ1 or TRGJ2, the V gene TRGV11. Here the J gene was assigned by germline matching of the DNA, as TCRdb has none. TRGV11 is an ORF, and what it does is uncertain. The CDR3 has 11 residues. The J segment lost 2 bases and the V segment lost 8 bases, leaving 0 bases of the junction unmatched. CDR3 nucleotides: TGTGCCTGCTGGAATTATTATAAGAAACTCTTT. The encoded protein is CACWNYYKKLF.

This clone was observed a few times. The limits of the CDR3 on the DNA are not certain, so only TCRdb's listed CDR3 is given. The J gene went uncalled, whereas the V gene is TRGV10. TRGV10 is an ORF, with its function uncertain. The CDR3 is 21 residues long, ends included. This CDR3 is CAAWDRPGEVIRNSLAVEQHF.

This clone is medium-sized within its sample. The identical CDR3 is also encoded by other nucleotide sequences in the sample. V is TRGV5 and J is TRGJ1 or TRGJ2. No J gene was available from TCRdb, and it was assigned here by a germline match of the DNA. With 0 bases clipped from V and 10 bases from J, the junction kept 3 bases outside the gene matches. The CDR3 is made up of 11 amino acids. Germline lookup yields CDR1 VINAFY and CDR2 YDVSNSKD. The CDR3 DNA sequence: TGTGCCACCTGGGACAGGCAGAAGAAACTCTTT. As protein: CATWDRQKKLF.

By sample fraction, this clone is medium-sized (0.01 to 0.1%). This sequence joins TRGV10 and TRGJP1. In the absence of a J gene in TCRdb, the DNA was matched to germline to assign it here. TRGV10 is treated as an ORF (open reading frame) with a function not yet certain. The CDR3 extends over 12 amino acids. J lost 11 bases, V lost 8 bases, and 9 bases had no gene match. The CDR3 loop reads CAAWDARWFKIF. CDR3 sequence (DNA): TGTGCTGCGTGGGATGCCAGATGGTTCAAGATATTT.

In its sample, this clone ranks as medium-sized. The genes are TRGV11 and TRGJ1 or TRGJ2. As TCRdb names no J gene, one was assigned here on the basis of a DNA match to germline. TRGV11 is treated as an ORF (open reading frame) with a function not yet certain. Trimming removed 0 bases from V and 3 bases from J; junction bases left unmatched: 2. The CDR3 length is 14 residues. CDR3 bases: TGTGCCTGCTGGATTAGGCACGTTTATTATAAGAAACTCTTT. It is translated as CACWIRHVYYKKLF.

This clone is deemed medium-sized. The chain combines TRGV10 with TRGJP1. The J gene, missing from TCRdb, was assigned here through DNA to germline matching. TRGV10 is known as an ORF, though its function is uncertain. The CDR3 is made up of 17 amino acids. With 8 bases clipped from V and 0 bases from J, the junction kept 13 bases outside the gene matches. CDR3 DNA sequence: TGTGCTGCGTGGGCTCCCGGGTCTCATACCACTGGTTGGTTCAAGATATTT. This translates into CAAWAPGSHTTGWFKIF.